These 24 T cell receptor beta chains originate from one sample sequenced in a study of identical twins. Via MiXCR, TCRdb re-called the 5' RACE reads, giving one row per CDR3 protein. The sample has approximately 300,000 distinct CDR3 sequences; 9.5% are singletons. This sample was also put to use in a study of yellow fever vaccine responses in identical twins.

The sequencing input was CD8+ T cells sorted from blood. These receptors came from a woman aged 18 to 35 in good health.

A few counts support this clonotype. The chain uses TRBV11-2 and TRBJ2-3; 7 bases fit TRBD1. Germline loops: CDR1 SGHAT, CDR2 FQNNGV. The CDR3 has 16 amino acids. The ends lost 2 bases at V and 3 bases at J; junction bases unmatched: 8. CDR3 sequence: CASSLNRGRGTDTQYF. CDR3 DNA: TGTGCCAGCAGCTTAAACAGGGGACGAGGTACAGATACGCAGTATTTT.

In nucleotides, the CDR3 is TGTGCCAGCAGCCCCATCGGTGTGGGCTCTGGGGCCAACGTCCTGACTTTC. Translated, it gives CASSPIGVGSGANVLTF. The chain recombines TRBV5-8 with TRBJ2-6, with D hard to call. Germline lookup yields CDR1 SGHTS and CDR2 YDEGEE. The CDR3 is made up of 17 amino acids. V was shortened by 4 bases and J by 0 bases, with 14 bases between the two germline ends.

This clonotype was recorded a few times. This chain joins TRBV28 and TRBJ2-2; D not certain. Germline V lookup: CDR1 MDHEN, CDR2 SYDVKM. Trimming took 3 bases from V and 3 from J, leaving 5 bases between them. The CDR3 length is 13 residues. In nucleotides, the CDR3 is TGTGCCAGCAGTTTTCCACACACCGGGGAGCTGTTTTTT. This gives the protein CASSFPHTGELFF.

The chain couples TRBV24-1 to TRBJ2-3; D ambiguous. V was shortened by 4 bases and J by 2 bases, with 6 bases between the two germline ends. The CDR3 totals 13 residues. Looked up from germline, CDR1 is KGHDR and CDR2 is SFDVKD. The CDR3 DNA reads TGTGCCACCAGTGACTTTTACACAGATACGCAGTATTTT. Translating gives CATSDFYTDTQYF.

The table lists this clonotype with many counts. The genes are TRBV29-1 and TRBJ2-3; D is unresolved. The CDR3 runs to 12 residues. The germline V and J ends were trimmed by 5 bases and 4 bases, with 10 bases remaining between them. From germline, CDR1 is SQVTM and CDR2 ANQGSEA. The CDR3, as DNA: TGCAGCGTTACGCCCTTGGCAGATACGCAGTATTTT. Translated: CSVTPLADTQYF.

The CDR3 loop reads CASSEATSTDTQYF. In DNA form, the CDR3 reads TGTGCCAGCAGTGAGGCCACTAGCACAGATACGCAGTATTTT. The chain uses TRBV6-4 and TRBJ2-3; D ambiguous. Germline CDR1 reads MRHNA; CDR2 reads SNTAGT. Trimming took 3 bases from V and 0 from J, leaving 7 bases between them. The CDR3 extends over 14 amino acids.

This chain joins TRBV7-9 and TRBJ2-5; 12 positions agree with TRBD2. Germline V gives CDR1 SEHNR, CDR2 FQNEAQ (reference sequence). V lost 5 bases and J lost 2; bases outside the gene matches: 6. This CDR3 has 16 residues. The CDR3 coding sequence is TGTGCCAGCAGCCCCTCTAGCGGGAGGGTTCAAGAGACCCAGTACTTC. Encoded protein: CASSPSSGRVQETQYF.

The sample holds many counts of this clonotype. CDR3 loop: CSAKYLKEDRGEQYF. CDR3 bases: TGCAGTGCAAAGTACCTTAAAGAGGACAGGGGTGAGCAGTACTTC. This chain connects TRBV20-1 to TRBJ2-7; TRBD1 agrees at 9 bases. This CDR3 has 15 amino acids. V shed 6 bases, J shed 7 bases, and the junction held 16 bases outside the gene matches. Per germline, CDR1 DFQATT and CDR2 SNEGSKA (reference sequence).

At least ten counts were recorded for this clonotype. J is TRBJ2-3 and V is TRBV15; unclear D gene. V gave up 0 bases and J gave up 0 bases, with 4 bases separating them. Germline V lookup: CDR1 LNHNV, CDR2 YYDKDF (reference sequence). There are 14 residues in the CDR3. In DNA form, the CDR3 reads TGTGCCACCAGCAGAGATGCTAGCACAGATACGCAGTATTTT. Protein: CATSRDASTDTQYF.

The rearrangement joins TRBV7-9 to TRBJ2-7; D gene unclear. Germline-derived CDR1 and CDR2 are SEHNR and FQNEAQ (reference sequence). This CDR3 has 13 residues. V lost 2 bases, J lost 3 bases, and 8 bases lay in between. The CDR3 sequence is CASSLLLNYEQYF. CDR3 nucleotides: TGTGCCAGCAGCTTACTCCTCAACTACGAGCAGTACTTC.

Many counts were recorded for this clonotype. The V call is TRBV27, the J call TRBJ2-3, with TRBD2 matching over 8 bases. The trim removed 1 base at V and 3 bases at J, leaving 3 bases unmatched. The CDR3 is made up of 15 amino acids. CDR1 is MNHEY and CDR2 is SMNVEV in the germline V gene (reference sequence). The CDR3 bases are TGTGCCAGCAGTTTATTGGGCGGGAGGACAGATACGCAGTATTTT. Translated, it gives CASSLLGGRTDTQYF.

This chain joins TRBV2 and TRBJ2-1; TRBD2 agrees at 9 bases. This CDR3 spans 15 amino acids. Germline CDR1 and CDR2: SNHLY and FYNNEI. Unmatched junction bases numbered 14, after V lost 10 bases and J lost 7 bases. DNA for the CDR3: TGTGCCATCCCTCTGCGGGGGGGGAGTGGGAATGAGCAGTTCTTC. The encoded protein is CAIPLRGGSGNEQFF.

The CDR3, as DNA: TGTGCCAGCAGTTTCCAGCGGGTATCCTACGAGCAGTACTTC. Amino acids: CASSFQRVSYEQYF. This chain uses TRBV27 with TRBJ2-7, with D maybe TRBD2 (6 bases). V lost 3 bases, J lost 1 base, and 10 bases lay in between. The V gene's germline CDR1 is MNHEY and CDR2 SMNVEV (reference sequence). The CDR3 spans 14 residues.

This clonotype has at least ten counts. The chain carries TRBV5-1 and TRBJ2-3, with no clear D. The V end was cut by 1 base, the J end by 4 bases, with 4 bases between. Germline CDR1 reads SGHRS; CDR2 reads YFSETQ. The CDR3 spans 12 residues. This chain's CDR3 is CASSLFPDTQYF. For the CDR3, the DNA is TGCGCCAGCAGCTTGTTTCCAGATACGCAGTATTTT.

This clonotype was seen once. This chain joins TRBV20-1 and TRBJ2-5; weak D call: TRBD1 (6 bases). The V gene lost 4 bases and the J gene lost 7 bases, with 22 bases spanning the gap. Germline V gene sequence: CDR1 DFQATT, CDR2 SNEGSKA (reference sequence). This CDR3 is built from 15 residues. CDR3 DNA: TGCAGTGCTACCAACCAAACAGGGATTTCTGGGACCCAGTACTTC. Encoded protein: CSATNQTGISGTQYF.

This clonotype was picked up many times. The V and J genes are TRBV27 and TRBJ2-7; D may be TRBD2 (6 bases). The germline V gene has CDR1 MNHEY and CDR2 SMNVEV (reference sequence). V lost 7 bases and J lost 1, with 11 bases in between. This CDR3 comprises 13 residues. The CDR3 spells CASTSGGSYEQYF. The CDR3 DNA is TGTGCCAGCACCTCAGGAGGGTCCTACGAGCAGTACTTC.

The sample holds many counts of this clonotype. DNA of the CDR3: TGTGCCAGCAGCTTATTCTCTAGCGGGGGCCCCTACGAGCAGTACTTC. As protein: CASSLFSSGGPYEQYF. The rearrangement links TRBV7-2 to TRBJ2-7; 10 bases are shared with TRBD2. The CDR3 is 16 residues long. The V segment lost 2 bases and the J segment 2 bases; nucleotides outside the gene matches: 6. In germline, CDR1 is SGHTA, CDR2 FQGNSA.

This clonotype was seen a handful of times. Here the CDR3 reads CASGRGGGQPQHF. In nucleotides, the CDR3 is TGCGCCAGCGGCCGTGGGGGCGGTCAGCCCCAGCATTTT. V gene TRBV10-2 combines with J gene TRBJ1-5, with D perhaps TRBD1 (6 bases). Per germline, CDR1 WSHSY and CDR2 SAAADI. The CDR3 loop spans 13 amino acids. Trimming pared 8 bases from V and 6 bases from J, leaving 14 bases between.

The table lists this clonotype with a few counts. The V and J genes are TRBV9 and TRBJ2-5; D may be TRBD2 (7 bases). CDR1 SGDLS and CDR2 YYNGEE come from the germline V gene. This CDR3 region has 13 residues. With 3 bases removed from V and 3 bases from J, the gap between germline ends came to 9 bases. The CDR3 reads CASSEGGEETQYF. CDR3 coding DNA: TGTGCCAGCAGCGAGGGGGGGGAAGAGACCCAGTACTTC. The variable domain in full, completed from reference TRBV9 and TRBJ2-5, reads DSGVTQTPKHLITATGQRVTLRCSPRSGDLSVYWYQQSLDQGLQFLIQYYNGEERAKGNILERFSAQQFPDLHSELNLSSLELGDSALYFCASSEGGEETQYFGPGTRLLVL.

This clonotype was detected many times. The genes are TRBV7-9 and TRBJ2-1, with TRBD1 matching over 10 bases. With 3 bases clipped from V and 2 bases from J, the junction kept 1 base outside the gene matches. Looked up from germline, CDR1 is SEHNR and CDR2 is FQNEAQ (reference sequence). The CDR3 has 15 amino acids. As DNA, the CDR3 is TGTGCCAGCAGCTTTGGGACAGGGGCCTACAATGAGCAGTTCTTC. The encoded protein is CASSFGTGAYNEQFF.

The table lists this clonotype with a few counts. V is TRBV4-3 and J is TRBJ2-5; TRBD2 aligns across 10 bases. With 0 bases clipped from V and 5 bases from J, the junction kept 9 bases outside the gene matches. The germline V gene has CDR1 LGHNA and CDR2 YSLEER. CDR3 length: 17 residues. The CDR3 nucleotides are TGCGCCAGCAGCCAAGACCTCCAGCGGGAGGGCGTGGAGACCCAGTACTTC. Protein: CASSQDLQREGVETQYF.

This clonotype was picked up many times. The chain uses TRBV11-2 and TRBJ2-1; no clear D gene. This CDR3 has 12 amino acids. Germline V gives CDR1 SGHAT, CDR2 FQNNGV. V was shortened by 4 bases and J by 10 bases, with 11 bases between the two germline ends. CDR3 protein: CASSSTEEEQFF. CDR3 nucleotides: TGTGCCAGCAGCTCTACAGAGGAAGAGCAGTTCTTC. Full variable domain (outside the CDR3, taken from reference TRBV11-2 and TRBJ2-1): EAGVAQSPRYKIIEKRQSVAFWCNPISGHATLYWYQQILGQGPKLLIQFQNNGVVDDSQLPKDRFSAERLKGVDSTLKIQPAKLEDSAVYLCASSSTEEEQFFGPGTRLTVL.

This clonotype was seen only a few times. V and J are TRBV10-2 and TRBJ2-7; TRBD2 matches 13 bases. CDR1 is WSHSY and CDR2 is SAAADI in the germline V gene. The CDR3 length is 16 residues. The ends lost 4 bases at V and 4 bases at J; junction bases unmatched: 7. CDR3 bases: TGCGCCAGCAGTGGAACTAGCGGGAGGGCCCCATACGAGCAGTACTTC. It codes for CASSGTSGRAPYEQYF.

The genes are TRBV20-1 and TRBJ2-4; 9 bases match TRBD2. Germline V CDR1 and CDR2: DFQATT, SNEGSKA (reference sequence). The CDR3 contains 16 residues. Trimming at V came to 6 bases and at J to 1 base, leaving 10 bases not matched to a gene. The CDR3 loop reads CSADTHLAGAKNIQYF. The CDR3 DNA sequence: TGCAGTGCCGACACTCACCTAGCGGGGGCCAAAAACATTCAGTACTTC.